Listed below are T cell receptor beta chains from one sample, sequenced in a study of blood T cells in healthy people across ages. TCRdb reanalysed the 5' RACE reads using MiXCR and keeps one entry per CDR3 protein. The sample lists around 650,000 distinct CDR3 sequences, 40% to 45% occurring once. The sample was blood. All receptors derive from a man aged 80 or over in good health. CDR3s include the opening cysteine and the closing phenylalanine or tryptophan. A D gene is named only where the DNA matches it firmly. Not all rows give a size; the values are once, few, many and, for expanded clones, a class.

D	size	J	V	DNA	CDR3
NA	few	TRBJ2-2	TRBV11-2	TGTGCCAGCAGCTTAGGGGGACAGAACACCGGGGAGCTGTTTTTT	CASSLGGQNTGELFF
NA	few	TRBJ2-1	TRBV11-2	TGTGCCAGCAGCTTAGGACCGGACTCCTACAATGAGCAGTTCTTC	CASSLGPDSYNEQFF
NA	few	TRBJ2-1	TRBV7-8	TGTGCCAGCAATAAACGGGAGACTTCTTACAATGAGCAGTTCTTC	CASNKRETSYNEQFF
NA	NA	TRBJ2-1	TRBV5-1	TGCGCCAGCAGCTTGGCGGCAGGGGAAGAGACCCAGTTCTTC	CASSLAAGEETQFF
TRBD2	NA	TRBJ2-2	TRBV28	TGTGCCAGCATCTTAACCGGGACTAGCGGGAGGGATACCGGGGAGCTGTTTTTT	CASILTGTSGRDTGELFF
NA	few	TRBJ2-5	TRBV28	TGTGCCAGCAGTTTACGTCCGGGGGAGCAGTACTTC	CASSLRPGEQYF
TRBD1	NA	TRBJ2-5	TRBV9	TGTGCCAGCAGTTTGGGACAGGTCAAAGAGACCCAGTACTTC	CASSLGQVKETQYF
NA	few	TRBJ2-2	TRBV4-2	TGTGCCAGCAGCCAATCCACCTATAACACCGGGGAGCTGTTTTTT	CASSQSTYNTGELFF
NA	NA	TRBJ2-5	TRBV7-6	TGTGCCAGCACTGCAGGCCAAGAGACCCAGTACTTC	CASTAGQETQYF
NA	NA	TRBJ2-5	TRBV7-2	TGTGCCAGCAGCGGGTATTCAGGGGGGGAGACCCAGTACTTC	CASSGYSGGETQYF
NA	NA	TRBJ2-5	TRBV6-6	TGTGCCAGCAGTTGGAACAGCGGAGCCCAAGAGACCCAGTACTTC	CASSWNSGAQETQYF
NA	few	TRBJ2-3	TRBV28	TGTGCCAGCAGTTTGGAGGCCCACCGTACAGATACGCAGTATTTT	CASSLEAHRTDTQYF
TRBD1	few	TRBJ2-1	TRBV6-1	TGTGCCAGCAGTGATCGGACAGGGGTTGCTGAGCAGTTCTTC	CASSDRTGVAEQFF
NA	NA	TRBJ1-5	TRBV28	TGTGCCAGCAAACCCTGGGGGGGTATGAGCAATCAGCCCCAGCATTTT	CASKPWGGMSNQPQHF
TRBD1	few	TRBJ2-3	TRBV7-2	TGTGCCAGCAGCCTTGGGACAGGGTGGACAGATACGCAGTATTTT	CASSLGTGWTDTQYF
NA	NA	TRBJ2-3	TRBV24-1	TGTGCCACCAGTGACCCGTCTCGACGCACAGATACGCAGTATTTT	CATSDPSRRTDTQYF
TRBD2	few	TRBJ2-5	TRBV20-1	TGCAGTGCTAGAGTGGGACTAGGTCAAGAGACCCAGTACTTC	CSARVGLGQETQYF
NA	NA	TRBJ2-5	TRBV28	TGTGCCAGCAGTGGCGGGACAGACCTGGAGACCCAGTACTTC	CASSGGTDLETQYF
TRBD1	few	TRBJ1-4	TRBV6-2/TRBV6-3	TGTGCCAGCAGTCAACGCCGGGACAGGGGAGAAAAACTGTTTTTT	CASSQRRDRGEKLFF
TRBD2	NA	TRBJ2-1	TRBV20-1	TGCAGTGCTGCAGGGACTAGCGGGAGGGGGGGTGAGCAGTTCTTC	CSAAGTSGRGGEQFF
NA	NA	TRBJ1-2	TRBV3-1	TGTGCCAGCAGCCAGGCAGCCCTAGGGGGCTATGGCTACACCTTC	CASSQAALGGYGYTF
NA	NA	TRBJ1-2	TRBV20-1	TGCAGTGCTAGAGCCTTCGACACCAACTATGGCTACACCTTC	CSARAFDTNYGYTF
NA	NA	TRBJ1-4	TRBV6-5	TGTGCCAGCAGTGGTTTAGGGGGGAATGAAAAACTGTTTTTT	CASSGLGGNEKLFF
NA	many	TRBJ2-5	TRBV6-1	TGTGCCAGCATGTACAGAGACCAAGAGACCCAGTACTTC	CASMYRDQETQYF
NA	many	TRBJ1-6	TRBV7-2	TGTGCCAGCAGCTCTGTCAGGTCAAATTCACCCCTCCACTTT	CASSSVRSNSPLHF
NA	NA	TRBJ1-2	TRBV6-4	TGTGCCAGCAGCCCCGGGATCTGGGACTATGGCTACACCTTC	CASSPGIWDYGYTF
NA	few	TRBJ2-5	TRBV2	TGTGCCAGCAGCACAAGTCGCAGGGTTGAGACCCAGTACTTC	CASSTSRRVETQYF
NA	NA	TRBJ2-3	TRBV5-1	TGCGCCAGCAGCTTGGCTAGCGAAACAGATACGCAGTATTTT	CASSLASETDTQYF
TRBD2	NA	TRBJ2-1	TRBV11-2	TGTGCCAGCAGCTTAGATCGGGGGGGCCTTAGCTCCTACAATGAGCAGTTCTTC	CASSLDRGGLSSYNEQFF
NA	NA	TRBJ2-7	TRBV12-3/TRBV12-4	TGTGCCAGCAGTCCTTCATACAATGAGCAGTACTTC	CASSPSYNEQYF
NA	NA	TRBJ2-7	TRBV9	TGTGCCAGCAGCGCCGGAACAACAGCCTACGAGCAGTACTTC	CASSAGTTAYEQYF
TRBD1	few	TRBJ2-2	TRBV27	TGTGCCAGCAGTTTATCGCCGGGACAGGGGACAACCGGGGAGCTGTTTTTT	CASSLSPGQGTTGELFF
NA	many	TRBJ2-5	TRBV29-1	TGCAGCGTTGAAGATTGGACTGGTCAGGGGTGGGAGACCCAGTACTTC	CSVEDWTGQGWETQYF
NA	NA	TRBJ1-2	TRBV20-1	TGCAGTGCTAGTGGGGCAGTGGATTCAACAGCTAACTATGGCTACACCTTC	CSASGAVDSTANYGYTF
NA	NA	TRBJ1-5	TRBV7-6	TGTGCCAGCAGCTTAGGACCGGGGGAGAATCAGCCCCAGCATTTT	CASSLGPGENQPQHF
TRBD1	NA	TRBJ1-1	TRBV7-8	TGTGCCAGCAGCTTGGTGACAGGGTCCCGGGCGGGCAGCACTGAAGCTTTCTTT	CASSLVTGSRAGSTEAFF
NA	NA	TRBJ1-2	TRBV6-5	TGTGCCAGCAGTTACTCGACCGATAACTATGGCTACACCTTC	CASSYSTDNYGYTF
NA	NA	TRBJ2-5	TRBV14	TGTGCCAGCAGCCAAGAACTAGCCAGTGAGCAGTACTTC	CASSQELASEQYF
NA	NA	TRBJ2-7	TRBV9	TGTGCCAGCAGCCCTCAGACAGGCCTCTCCTACAATGAGCAGTACTTC	CASSPQTGLSYNEQYF
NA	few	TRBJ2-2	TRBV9	TGTGCCAGCACCATAAGTAGGGGGGGGCCTGGGGGCACCGGGGAGCTGTTTTTT	CASTISRGGPGGTGELFF
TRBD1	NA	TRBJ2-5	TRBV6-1	TGTGCCAGCAGTGGACAGGGGTCCCACAATGAGCAGTACTTC	CASSGQGSHNEQYF
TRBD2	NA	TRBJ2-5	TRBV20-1	TGCGGCTGCATAGGGGAGGGCCACAATGAGCAGTACTTC	CGCIGEGHNEQYF
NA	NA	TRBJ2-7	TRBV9	TGTGCCAGCAGCCGCCGGGGGGCGGAGATTCCCTACGAGCAGTACTTC	CASSRRGAEIPYEQYF
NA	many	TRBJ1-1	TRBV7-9	TGTGCCAGCAGCTTGGGAGGGGAGGACTTAGAAGCTTTCTTT	CASSLGGEDLEAFF
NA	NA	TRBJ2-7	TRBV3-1	TGTGCCAGCAGCCAACGGACACACCCCGCGGGGCAGTACTTC	CASSQRTHPAGQYF
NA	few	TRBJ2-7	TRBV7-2	TGTGCCAGCAGCCATGAACCGGGACAGGGACTAGGGGAGCAGTACTTC	CASSHEPGQGLGEQYF
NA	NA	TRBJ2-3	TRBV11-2	TGTGCCAGCAGAACTCAGGGTGGGGGAGGAGATACGCAGTATTTT	CASRTQGGGGDTQYF
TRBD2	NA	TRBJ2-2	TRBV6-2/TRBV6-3	TGTGCCAGCACCTGGACTAGCGGAACCGGGGAGCTGTTTTTT	CASTWTSGTGELFF
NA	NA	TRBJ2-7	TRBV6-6	TGTGCCAGCAGTCCAAGACAGAGTCAGCGTTACGAGCAGTACTTC	CASSPRQSQRYEQYF
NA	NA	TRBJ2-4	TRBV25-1	TGTGCCAGCGGTACTAGTGGAGCCAAAAACATTCAGTACTTC	CASGTSGAKNIQYF
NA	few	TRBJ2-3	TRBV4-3	TGCGCCAGCAGCCAGTTACAGGGGACTCCTAGCACAGATACGCAGTATTTT	CASSQLQGTPSTDTQYF
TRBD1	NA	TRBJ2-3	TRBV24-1	TGTGCCACCAGCAGAACCGGGACAGGTGGGGATACGCAGTATTTT	CATSRTGTGGDTQYF
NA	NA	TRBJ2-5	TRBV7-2	TGTGCCAGCAGCGTAGCCGGGAGAAAAGAGACCCAGTACTTC	CASSVAGRKETQYF
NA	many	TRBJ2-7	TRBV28	TGTGCCAGCGGACGTTTTTCCTACGAGCAGTACTTC	CASGRFSYEQYF
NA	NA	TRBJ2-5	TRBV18	TGTGCCAGCTCACCCCTTGGGCCCAGAACCCCCGACGAAAAAGAGACCCAGTACTTC	CASSPLGPRTPDEKETQYF